This T cell receptor (beta chain) is drawn from a study of shared clonotypes between healthy human individuals. Study overall: The plates for each donor numbered three CD4 naive, three CD4 memory, two CD8 naive and one CD8 memory.

The assay ran at deep level. The data were produced by immunoSEQ multiplex PCR, yet TCRdb's version contains in-frame clones alone and is incomplete. Among fewer than 1.4 million clones listed, approximately 78% were seen once. Study-wide results and limits: Naive subsets tended to show greater estimated richness than memory subsets.

Points on this clone: Its cognate antigen is unknown.

Looked up from germline, CDR1 is MNHEY and CDR2 is SMNVEV (reference sequence). The CDR3 has 19 amino acids. V lost 5 bases and J 4 bases, leaving 27 bases between the germline ends. This chain connects TRBV27 to TRBJ2-1; D is possibly TRBD1 or TRBD2 (6 bases each). The sample was memory CD4+ T cells from PBMCs. Subset of the sample: CD45RA-negative fraction. The receptor was derived from a man younger than 35 in good health. Some clones in this sample may be carry-over from other donors' samples. CDR3 coding DNA: TGTGCCAGCAGTCCGCGGACAGCGGGTGGGGTTATTAGGTACAATGAGCAGTTCTTC. It is translated as CASSPRTAGGVIRYNEQFF.